The rows below give T cell receptor beta chains drawn from one sample of a study of cytomegalovirus exposure and HLA in healthy donors. Data came from immunoSEQ multiplex PCR; TCRdb stores just in-frame clones and leaves some out. The data show roughly 50,000 clones, roughly 87% seen once. Sequenced input: PBMCs. The receptor source for this set is a woman aged 18-29 years in good health and CMV-seropositive. Both conserved end residues are part of each CDR3. A D gene is named only where the DNA matches it firmly. A row's size may be missing; if present it is once, few, many or a size class.

NA NA TRBJ1-2 TRBV7-9 CASSQTDYGYTF TGTGCCAGCAGCCAGACAGATTATGGCTACACCTTC
NA NA TRBJ1-6 TRBV11-2 CASNRQANSPLHF TGTGCCAGCAACCGACAGGCAAATTCACCCCTCCACTTT
NA NA TRBJ2-7 TRBV4-1 CASSRNGVYEQYF TGCGCCAGCAGCCGCAACGGGGTTTACGAGCAGTACTTC
TRBD2 few TRBJ2-7 TRBV2 CASSATSFGYEQYF TGTGCCAGCAGTGCGACTAGCTTTGGTTACGAGCAGTACTTC
NA NA TRBJ2-5 TRBV4-3 CASSQGPSETQYF TGCGCCAGCAGCCAAGGCCCCAGTGAGACCCAGTACTTC
NA NA TRBJ1-2 TRBV2 CASSEDNLYLSNYGYTF TGTGCCAGCAGTGAGGACAATCTGTACCTCTCTAACTATGGCTACACCTTC
NA NA TRBJ1-6 TRBV9 CASSVGRVSPLHF TGTGCCAGCAGCGTAGGCAGGGTCTCACCCCTCCACTTT
TRBD2 NA TRBJ2-1 TRBV10-3 CAISERGGGDNEQFF TGTGCCATCAGTGAGCGGGGCGGGGGGGACAATGAGCAGTTCTTC
TRBD2 NA TRBJ2-1 TRBV28 CASSFRGGVLGFEQFF TGTGCCAGCAGTTTTCGCGGGGGGGTCCTTGGATTTGAGCAGTTCTTC
TRBD1 NA TRBJ1-1 TRBV20-1 CSALGTVEAFF TGCAGTGCGCTAGGGACAGTTGAAGCTTTCTTT
NA NA TRBJ2-5 TRBV2 CASSEAPWTQYF TGTGCCAGCAGTGAAGCCCCCTGGACCCAGTACTTC
TRBD2 NA TRBJ2-1 TRBV5-1 CASSFTSGEVEQFF TGCGCCAGCAGCTTTACCAGCGGGGAGGTTGAGCAGTTCTTC
NA NA TRBJ1-1 TRBV30 CAWSPRLNTEAFF TGTGCCTGGAGTCCTCGGTTGAACACTGAAGCTTTCTTT
NA once TRBJ1-6 TRBV5-1 CASSLEPGVNSPLHF TGCGCCAGCAGCTTGGAGCCGGGGGTAAATTCACCCCTCCACTTT
NA NA TRBJ2-5 TRBV21-1 CASSKVQGAGETQYF TGTGCCAGCAGCAAAGTGCAGGGGGCCGGAGAGACCCAGTACTTC
NA NA TRBJ1-1 TRBV6-5 CASSYEGNTEAFF TGTGCCAGCAGTTACGAGGGGAACACTGAAGCTTTCTTT
NA NA TRBJ1-1 TRBV5-1 CASSKTWGGGTEAFF TGCGCCAGCAGCAAAACATGGGGAGGTGGCACTGAAGCTTTCTTT
NA NA TRBJ2-5 TRBV6-1 CASSSQGLRHF TGTGCCAGCAGTTCTCAGGGTTTAAGGCACTTC
NA NA TRBJ2-7 TRBV5-4 CASSLGSPDSSYEQYF TGTGCCAGCAGCTTGGGATCCCCTGACAGCTCCTACGAGCAGTACTTC
TRBD2 NA TRBJ2-1 TRBV19 CASSSGGSYNEQFF TGTGCCAGTAGTTCGGGGGGCTCCTACAATGAGCAGTTCTTC
NA NA TRBJ2-2 TRBV12-5 CASGLVLGYTGELFF TGTGCTAGTGGTTTGGTACTCGGGTACACCGGGGAGCTGTTTTTT
TRBD1 NA TRBJ1-2 TRBV30 CAWSKGDSLSGGYTF TGTGCCTGGAGTAAAGGGGACAGTCTTTCGGGTGGCTACACCTTC
NA NA TRBJ1-1 TRBV28 CASSLVPLAPGYLTEAFF TGTGCCAGCAGTTTAGTACCCCTGGCCCCAGGGTATCTCACTGAAGCTTTCTTT
NA NA TRBJ2-7 TRBV28 CASRLRSSYEQYF TGTGCCAGCAGGTTGCGGAGCTCCTACGAGCAGTACTTC
TRBD1 NA TRBJ1-1 TRBV28 CASSRTGYVTEAFF TGTGCCAGCAGCCGGACAGGGTATGTCACTGAAGCTTTCTTT
NA NA TRBJ1-1 TRBV6-5 CASSYGGVNTEAFF TGTGCCAGCAGTTACGGGGGCGTGAACACTGAAGCTTTCTTT
NA NA TRBJ2-1 TRBV14 CASSHLGNRGNEQFF TGTGCCAGCAGCCATTTGGGGAATAGGGGCAATGAGCAGTTCTTC
NA NA TRBJ1-1 TRBV7-2 CASSSDSSYTEAFF TGTGCCAGCAGCTCCGACTCGTCTTACACTGAAGCTTTCTTT
NA NA TRBJ2-1 TRBV11-3 CASSLDPDNEQFF TGTGCCAGCAGCTTAGACCCTGACAATGAGCAGTTCTTC